This T cell receptor beta chain was sequenced during a study of control samples from healthy donors and cancer patients. The CDR3 is 11 amino acids. The V gene lost 8 bases and the J gene lost 4 bases, with 7 bases spanning the gap. CDR1 and CDR2 from the germline V gene are LNHDA and SQIVND (reference sequence). Produced via immunoSEQ multiplex PCR; TCRdb's table is partial and in-frame only. Seen in this sample are 150,000 to 200,000 clones; the ten most common clones hold roughly 2.2%. The sequencing sample was made of blood. The chain is built from TRBV19 and TRBJ2-3; no firm D call. This receptor was identified in a woman aged 25 to 39 in good health. The CDR3 nucleotides are TGTGCCAGTTCGATTTCAGATACGCAGTATTTT. Protein: CASSISDTQYF.